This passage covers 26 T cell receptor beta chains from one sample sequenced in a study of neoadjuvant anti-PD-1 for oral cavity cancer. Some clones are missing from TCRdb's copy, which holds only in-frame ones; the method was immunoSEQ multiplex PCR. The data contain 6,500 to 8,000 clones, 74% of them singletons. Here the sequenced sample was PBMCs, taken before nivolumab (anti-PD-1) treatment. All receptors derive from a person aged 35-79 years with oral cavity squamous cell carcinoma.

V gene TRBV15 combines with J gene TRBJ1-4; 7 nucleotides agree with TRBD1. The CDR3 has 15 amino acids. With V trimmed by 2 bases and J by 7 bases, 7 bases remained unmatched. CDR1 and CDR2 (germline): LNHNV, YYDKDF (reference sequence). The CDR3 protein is CATSRTRQGGEKLFF. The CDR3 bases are TGTGCCACCAGCAGAACGAGACAGGGAGGTGAAAAACTGTTTTTT. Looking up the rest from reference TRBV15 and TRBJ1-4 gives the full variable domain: DAMVIQNPRYQVTQFGKPVTLSCSQTLNHNVMYWYQQKSSQAPKLLFHYYDKDFNNEADTPDNFQSRRPNTSFCFLDIRSPGLGDTAMYLCATSRTRQGGEKLFFGSGTQLSVL.

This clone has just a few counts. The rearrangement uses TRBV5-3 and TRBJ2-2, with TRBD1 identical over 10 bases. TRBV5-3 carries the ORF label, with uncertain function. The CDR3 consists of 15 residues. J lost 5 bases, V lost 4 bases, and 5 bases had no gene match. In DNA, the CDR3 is TGTGCCAGAAGCATGGGACAGGGGAAGACCGGGGAGCTGTTTTTT. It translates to CARSMGQGKTGELFF.

CDR3 sequence (DNA): TGTGCCAGCAGTTTCGCCGGTTACGAGCAGTACTTC. As protein: CASSFAGYEQYF. The chain joins TRBV28 to TRBJ2-7, with no clear D. The CDR3 has 12 amino acids. Between the trimmed V and J ends, which lost 3 bases and 4 bases, there was a span of 7 bases. Germline V lookup: CDR1 MDHEN, CDR2 SYDVKM.

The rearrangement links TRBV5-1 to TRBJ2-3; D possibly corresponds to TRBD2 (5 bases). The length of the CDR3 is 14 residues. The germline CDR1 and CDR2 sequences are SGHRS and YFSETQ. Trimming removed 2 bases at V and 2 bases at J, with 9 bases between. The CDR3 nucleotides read TGCGCCAGCAGCTTATTCGGGGTCACAGATACGCAGTATTTT. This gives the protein CASSLFGVTDTQYF.

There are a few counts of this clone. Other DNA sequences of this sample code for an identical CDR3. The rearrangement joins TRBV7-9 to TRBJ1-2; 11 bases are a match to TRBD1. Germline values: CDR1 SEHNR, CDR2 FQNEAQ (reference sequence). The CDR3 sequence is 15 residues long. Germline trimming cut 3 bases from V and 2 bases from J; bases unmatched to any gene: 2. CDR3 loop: CASSLGQGGNYGYTF. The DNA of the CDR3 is TGTGCCAGCAGCTTGGGACAGGGGGGAAACTATGGCTACACCTTC.

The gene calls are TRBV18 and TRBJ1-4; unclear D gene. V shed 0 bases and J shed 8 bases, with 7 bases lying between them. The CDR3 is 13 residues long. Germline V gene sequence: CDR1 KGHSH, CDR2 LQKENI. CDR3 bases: TGTGCCAGCTCACCACCGATAAGGGAAAAACTGTTTTTT. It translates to CASSPPIREKLFF.

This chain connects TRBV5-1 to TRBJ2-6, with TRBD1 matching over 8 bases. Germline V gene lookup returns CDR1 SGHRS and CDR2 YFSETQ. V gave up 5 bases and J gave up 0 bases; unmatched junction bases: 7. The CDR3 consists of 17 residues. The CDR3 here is CASSRDRTSSGANVLTF. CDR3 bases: TGCGCCAGCAGTCGGGACAGGACAAGCTCTGGGGCCAACGTCCTGACTTTC. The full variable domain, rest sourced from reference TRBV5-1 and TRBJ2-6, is KAGVTQTPRYLIKTRGQQVTLSCSPISGHRSVSWYQQTPGQGLQFLFEYFSETQRNKGNFPGRFSGRQFSNSRSEMNVSTLELGDSALYLCASSRDRTSSGANVLTFGAGSRLTVL.

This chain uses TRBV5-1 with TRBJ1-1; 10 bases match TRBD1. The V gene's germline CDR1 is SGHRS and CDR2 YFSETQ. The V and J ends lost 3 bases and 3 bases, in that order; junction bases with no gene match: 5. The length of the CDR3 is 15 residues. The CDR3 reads CASSWAGTGDTEAFF. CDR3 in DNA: TGCGCCAGCAGCTGGGCCGGGACAGGGGACACTGAAGCTTTCTTT. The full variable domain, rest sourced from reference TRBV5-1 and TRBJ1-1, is KAGVTQTPRYLIKTRGQQVTLSCSPISGHRSVSWYQQTPGQGLQFLFEYFSETQRNKGNFPGRFSGRQFSNSRSEMNVSTLELGDSALYLCASSWAGTGDTEAFFGQGTRLTVV.

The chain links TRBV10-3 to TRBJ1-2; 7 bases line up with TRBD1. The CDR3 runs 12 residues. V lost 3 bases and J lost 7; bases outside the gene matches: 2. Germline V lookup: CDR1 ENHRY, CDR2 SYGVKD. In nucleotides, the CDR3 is TGTGCCATCAGTGAACCAGGGGGTGGCTACACCTTC. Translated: CAISEPGGGYTF.

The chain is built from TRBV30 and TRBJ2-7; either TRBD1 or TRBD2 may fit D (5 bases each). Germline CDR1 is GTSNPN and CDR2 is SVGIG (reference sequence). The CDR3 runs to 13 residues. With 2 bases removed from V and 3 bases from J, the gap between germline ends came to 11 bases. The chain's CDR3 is CAWSLGVHYEQYF. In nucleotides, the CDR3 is TGTGCCTGGAGTCTGGGGGTTCACTACGAGCAGTACTTC. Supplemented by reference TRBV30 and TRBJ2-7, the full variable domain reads SQTIHQWPATLVQPVGSPLSLECTVEGTSNPNLYWYRQAAGRGLQLLFYSVGIGQISSEVPQNLSASRPQDRQFILSSKKLLLSDSGFYLCAWSLGVHYEQYFGPGTRLTVT.

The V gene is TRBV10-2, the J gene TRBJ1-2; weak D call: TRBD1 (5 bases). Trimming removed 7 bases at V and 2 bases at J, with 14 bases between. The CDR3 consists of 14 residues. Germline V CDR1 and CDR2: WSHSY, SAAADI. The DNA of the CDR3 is TGCGCCAGCACCCCAGGGTACGACAACTATGGCTACACCTTC. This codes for CASTPGYDNYGYTF.

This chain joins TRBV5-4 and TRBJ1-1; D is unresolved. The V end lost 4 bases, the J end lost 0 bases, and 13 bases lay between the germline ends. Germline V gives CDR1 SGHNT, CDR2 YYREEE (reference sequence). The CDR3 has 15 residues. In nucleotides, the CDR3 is TGTGCCAGCAGCCCTTCGAACCGCATGAACACTGAAGCTTTCTTT. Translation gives CASSPSNRMNTEAFF.

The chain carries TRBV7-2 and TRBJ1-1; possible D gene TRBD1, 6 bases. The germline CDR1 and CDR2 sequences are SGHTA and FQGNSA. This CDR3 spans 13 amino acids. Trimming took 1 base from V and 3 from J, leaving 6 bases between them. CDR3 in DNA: TGTGCCAGCAGCTTAGAGGGGGACACTGAAGCTTTCTTT. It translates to CASSLEGDTEAFF.

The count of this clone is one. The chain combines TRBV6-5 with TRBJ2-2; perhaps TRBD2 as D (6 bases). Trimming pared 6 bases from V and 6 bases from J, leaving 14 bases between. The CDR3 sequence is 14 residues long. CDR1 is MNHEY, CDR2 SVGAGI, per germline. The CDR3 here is CASRGRPLAGELFF. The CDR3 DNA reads TGTGCCAGCAGGGGGAGGCCTCTTGCCGGGGAGCTGTTTTTT.

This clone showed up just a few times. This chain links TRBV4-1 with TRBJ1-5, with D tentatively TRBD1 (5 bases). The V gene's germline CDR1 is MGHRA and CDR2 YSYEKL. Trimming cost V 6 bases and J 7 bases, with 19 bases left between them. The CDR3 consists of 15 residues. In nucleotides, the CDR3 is TGCGCCAGCAGTACAGACCCCTCCCGGGGGCAGCCCCAGCATTTT. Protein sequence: CASSTDPSRGQPQHF.

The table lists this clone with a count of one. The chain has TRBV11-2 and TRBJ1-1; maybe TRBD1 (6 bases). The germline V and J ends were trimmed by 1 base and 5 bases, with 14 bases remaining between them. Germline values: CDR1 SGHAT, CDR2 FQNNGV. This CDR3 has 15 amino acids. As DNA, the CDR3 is TGTGCCAGCAGCTTAGGTGGAGGGGGAGGGACTGAAGCTTTCTTT. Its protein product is CASSLGGGGGTEAFF.

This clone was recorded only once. The CDR3 region has the DNA TGTGCCAGCAGCCAAGATTTCACAGGGGTTGGCTACACCTTC. Translated: CASSQDFTGVGYTF. The V and J genes are TRBV4-2 and TRBJ1-2; 7 bases fit TRBD1. The V and J ends lost 0 bases and 7 bases, in that order; junction bases with no gene match: 5. CDR3 length: 14 amino acids. Germline CDR1 and CDR2: LGHNA and YNFKEQ.

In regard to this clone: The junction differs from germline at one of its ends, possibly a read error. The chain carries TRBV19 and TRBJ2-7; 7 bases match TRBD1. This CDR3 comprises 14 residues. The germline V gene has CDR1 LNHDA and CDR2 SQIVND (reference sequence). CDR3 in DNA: TGTGCCAGTAGTGTAGAGACAGGGACCTACGAGCAGTACTTC. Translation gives CASSVETGTYEQYF. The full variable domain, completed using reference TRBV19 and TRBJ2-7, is DGGITQSPKYLFRKEGQNVTLSCEQNLNHDAMYWYRQDPGQGLRLIYYSQIVNDFQKGDIAEGYSVSREKKESFPLTVTSAQKNPTAFYLCASSVETGTYEQYFGPGTRLTVT.

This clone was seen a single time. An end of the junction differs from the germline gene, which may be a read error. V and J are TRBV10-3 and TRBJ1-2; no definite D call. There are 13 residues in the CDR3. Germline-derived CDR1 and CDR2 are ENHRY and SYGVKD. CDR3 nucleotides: TGTGCCATTAGTGAGTCCCTTTCCGATGGCTACACCTTC. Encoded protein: CAISESLSDGYTF.

CDR3 loop: CASSQGWVGNTEAFF. Here the CDR3 DNA reads TGTGCCAGCAGCCAGGGTTGGGTAGGGAACACTGAAGCTTTCTTT. The J gene is TRBJ1-1, the V gene TRBV5-6, with a tentative D call TRBD1 (5 bases). In germline, CDR1 is SGHDT, CDR2 YYEEEE. This CDR3 has 15 amino acids. V lost 4 bases and J lost 1, with 14 bases in between.

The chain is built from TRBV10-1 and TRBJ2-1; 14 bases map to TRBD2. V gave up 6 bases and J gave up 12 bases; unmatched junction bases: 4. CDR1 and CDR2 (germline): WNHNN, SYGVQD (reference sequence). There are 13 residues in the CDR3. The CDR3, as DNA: TGCGCCAGCAGCAAGGGACTAGCGGGGGTGCAGTTCTTC. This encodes CASSKGLAGVQFF.

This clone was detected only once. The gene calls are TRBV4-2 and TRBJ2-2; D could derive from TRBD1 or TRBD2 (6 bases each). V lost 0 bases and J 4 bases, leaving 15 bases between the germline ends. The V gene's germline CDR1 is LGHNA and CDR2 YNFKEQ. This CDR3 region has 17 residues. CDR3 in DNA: TGTGCCAGCAGCCAAGACCCCCAGGGGCGGGGCACCGGGGAGCTGTTTTTT. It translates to CASSQDPQGRGTGELFF.

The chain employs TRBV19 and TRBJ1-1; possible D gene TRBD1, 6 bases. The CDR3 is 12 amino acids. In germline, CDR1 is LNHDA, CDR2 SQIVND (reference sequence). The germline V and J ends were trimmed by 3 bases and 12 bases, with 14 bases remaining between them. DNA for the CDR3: TGTGCCAGTAGTATTACAGGGCGCTCACCTTTCTTT. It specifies CASSITGRSPFF.

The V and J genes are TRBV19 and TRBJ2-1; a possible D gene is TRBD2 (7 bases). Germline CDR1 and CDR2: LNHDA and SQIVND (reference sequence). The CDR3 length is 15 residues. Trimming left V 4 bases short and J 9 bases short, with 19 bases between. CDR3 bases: TGTGCCAGTAGTAGCCACCTGGGGGGGGCAGGTGAGCAGTTCTTC. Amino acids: CASSSHLGGAGEQFF. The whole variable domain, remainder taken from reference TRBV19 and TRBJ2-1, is DGGITQSPKYLFRKEGQNVTLSCEQNLNHDAMYWYRQDPGQGLRLIYYSQIVNDFQKGDIAEGYSVSREKKESFPLTVTSAQKNPTAFYLCASSSHLGGAGEQFFGPGTRLTVL.

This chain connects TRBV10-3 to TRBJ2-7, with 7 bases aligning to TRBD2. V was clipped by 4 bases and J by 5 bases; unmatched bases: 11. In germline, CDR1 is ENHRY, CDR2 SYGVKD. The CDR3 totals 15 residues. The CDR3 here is CAISASVREGNEQYF. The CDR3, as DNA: TGTGCCATCAGTGCCAGCGTCAGGGAGGGAAACGAGCAGTACTTC.

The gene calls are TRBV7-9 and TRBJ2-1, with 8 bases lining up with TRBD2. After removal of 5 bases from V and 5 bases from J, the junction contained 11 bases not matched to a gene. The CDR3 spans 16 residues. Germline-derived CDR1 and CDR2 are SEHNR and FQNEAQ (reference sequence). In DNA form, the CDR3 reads TGTGCCAGCAGCCCGTTTGGCGGGGGGCCCAACAATGAGCAGTTCTTC. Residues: CASSPFGGGPNNEQFF.